This is a list of T cell receptor beta chains from one sample in a study of shared clonotypes between healthy human individuals. Only in-frame clones appear in the TCRdb table, and some are missing; sequencing was by immunoSEQ multiplex PCR. The sample records fewer than 700,000 clones, around 96% being singletons. The sequenced material came from naive CD8+ T cells sorted from blood. Receptors were obtained from a young woman in good health. The CDR3 runs from the conserved cysteine through the conserved F or W. The order of the fields is J gene, V gene, D gene, clone size, CDR3 DNA, CDR3 protein. D genes are given only for firm matches. Only part of the rows carry a size: once, few, many, or a class if the clone is expanded.

>TRBJ2-7|TRBV28|TRBD2|.
TGTGCCAGCACAGGAGCGGGAGGGATCTACGAGCAGTACTTC
CASTGAGGIYEQYF
>TRBJ2-1|TRBV5-4|TRBD2|.
TGTGCCAGCAGCAAGGGACTAGCGGAAGTAAGCGATGAGCAGTTCTTC
CASSKGLAEVSDEQFF
>TRBJ1-1|TRBV7-2|TRBD1|.
TGTGCCAGCAGCTGGGAAACGGACAGGGGGAACACTGAAGCTTTCTTT
CASSWETDRGNTEAFF
>TRBJ2-7|TRBV10-1|.|.
TGCGCCAGCAGTGAGTACGGGTGGGAGCAGTACTTC
CASSEYGWEQYF
>TRBJ2-7|TRBV5-6|TRBD1|.
TGTGCCAGCAGCTTAGGACAGGGGGCGTCCTACGAGCAGTACTTC
CASSLGQGASYEQYF
>TRBJ1-4|TRBV9|.|few
TGTGCCAGCAGCGTGGAGGGGGAGGATGAAAAACTGTTTTTT
CASSVEGEDEKLFF
>TRBJ1-3|TRBV28|.|.
TGTGCCAGCAGTGGCTTAGGAGGGTTAAGGGCAAACACCATATATTTT
CASSGLGGLRANTIYF
>TRBJ2-2|TRBV10-3|TRBD2|once
TGTGCCATCAGTACCGTCGATGCGGGAGGGCCGAACACCGGGGAGCTGTTTTTT
CAISTVDAGGPNTGELFF
>TRBJ2-5|TRBV4-1|TRBD2|.
TGCGCCAGCAGCCACGGACTAGCAACGTACTTC
CASSHGLATYF
>TRBJ2-7|TRBV6-5|TRBD1|.
TGTGCCAGCAGTTACGGACAGGGGGGCGAGCAGTACTTC
CASSYGQGGEQYF
>TRBJ2-7|TRBV5-6|TRBD1|.
TGTGCCAGCAGCCCGGGGACAGGGTTCTACGAGCAGTACTTC
CASSPGTGFYEQYF
>TRBJ2-1|TRBV7-8|TRBD2|.
TGTGCCAGCAGCCCCACCCTTCTAGCGGGGACCCTCGATGGCTCCTACAATGAGCAGTTCTTC
CASSPTLLAGTLDGSYNEQFF
>TRBJ2-2|TRBV28|.|.
TGTGCCAGCAGCAGTTTGGATACGTTCAGGGACTCGTACACCGGGGAGCTGTTTTTT
CASSSLDTFRDSYTGELFF
>TRBJ1-1|TRBV19|.|.
TGTGCCAGTAGCGACCGCGGGACCAACACTGAAGCTTTCTTT
CASSDRGTNTEAFF
>TRBJ2-1|TRBV27|.|.
TGTGCCAGCAGCCCGCGGACAGCCCCGGCCAAAAATGAGCAGTTCTTC
CASSPRTAPAKNEQFF
>TRBJ1-2|TRBV7-9|.|.
TGTGCCAGCAGCTTAAGTGAGGGAGACTATGGCTACACCTTC
CASSLSEGDYGYTF
>TRBJ2-7|TRBV19|.|.
TGTGCCAGTAGTATAGACACAGAAAGCGAGCAGTACTTC
CASSIDTESEQYF
>TRBJ2-7|TRBV4-1|.|.
TGCGCCAGCAGCCCGACGACCATCGGACCGCACGAGCAGTACTTC
CASSPTTIGPHEQYF
>TRBJ2-1|TRBV5-1|.|.
TGCGCCAGCAGCTTGGTTGAGCCCTCCTACAATGAGCAGTTCTTC
CASSLVEPSYNEQFF
>TRBJ2-7|TRBV7-8|.|.
TGTGCCAGCAGCTTAGTTCTGAACGAGCAGTACTTC
CASSLVLNEQYF
>TRBJ2-2|TRBV28|TRBD2|.
TGTGCCAGCAGTTCCGGGACTAGCGGGACCGGGGAGCTGTTTTTT
CASSSGTSGTGELFF
>TRBJ1-3|TRBV6-1|.|.
TGTGCCAGCAGTGAAGAGGATGACTCTGGAAACACCATATATTTT
CASSEEDDSGNTIYF
>TRBJ2-7|TRBV5-6|.|.
TGTGCCAGCAGCTTCCAAGGCTACGAGCAGTACTTC
CASSFQGYEQYF
>TRBJ2-5|TRBV7-9|.|.
TGTGCCAGCAGCTTTTGGGGCGGGACGCGACAGAAAGAGACCCAGTACTTC
CASSFWGGTRQKETQYF
>TRBJ2-7|TRBV4-2|.|.
TGTGCCAGCAGCCAAGATTTGGGGCACTACGAGCAGTACTTC
CASSQDLGHYEQYF
>TRBJ2-5|TRBV5-4|.|.
TGTGCCAGCAGCACCGGAGGGGGGGGGCCTCAAGAGACCCAGTACTTC
CASSTGGGGPQETQYF
>TRBJ2-5|TRBV6-5|.|.
TGTGCCAGCAGTTACTGGGGAGGAGGAGAGACCCAGTACTTC
CASSYWGGGETQYF
>TRBJ2-7|TRBV6-5|.|.
TGTGCCAGCAGTTATGGAGGATCGACCTACGAGCAGTACTTC
CASSYGGSTYEQYF
>TRBJ1-1|TRBV11-2|TRBD1|.
TGTGCCAGCAGCCGTATAAAGTGGACAGGGACTGCGGCGAACACTGAAGCTTTCTTT
CASSRIKWTGTAANTEAFF
>TRBJ1-5|TRBV7-8|TRBD1|.
TGTGCCAGCAGCCTGCGGGACAGGGCTTTTGTTCAGCCCCAGCATTTT
CASSLRDRAFVQPQHF
>TRBJ2-7|TRBV27|.|.
TGTGCCAGCAGGGGAAGGGGTTCCACCGAGCAGTACTTC
CASRGRGSTEQYF
>TRBJ2-5|TRBV6-1|TRBD1|once
TGTGCCAGCAGTGGGATGGACAGGGGGAAACGAGAGACCCAGTACTTC
CASSGMDRGKRETQYF
>TRBJ1-1|TRBV19|TRBD1|.
TGTGCCAGTAGGCAGGGGGGCACTGAAGCTTTCTTT
CASRQGGTEAFF
>TRBJ1-5|TRBV7-8|.|.
TGTGCCAGCTCCGCGGGGGTGGGCAATCAGCCCCAGCATTTT
CASSAGVGNQPQHF
>TRBJ2-7|TRBV20-1|.|.
TGCAGTGCTAGGCTAGTAAACGAGCAGTACTTC
CSARLVNEQYF